A selection of T cell receptor beta chains follows, all from one sample in a study of cytomegalovirus exposure and HLA in healthy donors. TCRdb's table, derived via immunoSEQ multiplex PCR, lists solely in-frame clones and lacks some. This sample carries roughly 70,000 clones, 80% to 90% of them seen once, and the ten largest clones take about 12%. Sequences were obtained from PBMCs. The receptors were sampled from a woman aged 25 to 39 in good health and CMV-seropositive. Both conserved end residues are part of each CDR3. The order of the fields is CDR3 protein, V gene, J gene.

CDR3 protein: CASSFQREGRVSYEQYF
V gene: TRBV7-9
J gene: TRBJ2-7

CDR3 protein: CASSLDGNTDTQYF
V gene: TRBV5-1
J gene: TRBJ2-3

CDR3 protein: CASRPGLANEQFF
V gene: TRBV2
J gene: TRBJ2-1

CDR3 protein: CATSARQGGYGYTF
V gene: TRBV15
J gene: TRBJ1-2

CDR3 protein: CASSLTGTSGRGSNEQFF
V gene: TRBV5-1
J gene: TRBJ2-1

CDR3 protein: CASGLVPRGVLKEANYGYTF
V gene: TRBV12-5
J gene: TRBJ1-2

CDR3 protein: CASSSRGGMAPQFF
V gene: TRBV7-9
J gene: TRBJ2-1

CDR3 protein: CAWSEPGTGNTEAFF
V gene: TRBV30
J gene: TRBJ1-1

CDR3 protein: CASSSGTSGVEQYF
V gene: TRBV6-5
J gene: TRBJ2-7

CDR3 protein: CASSSGQHYEQYF
V gene: TRBV7-9
J gene: TRBJ2-7

CDR3 protein: CASSDRGEKYNEQFF
V gene: TRBV6-1
J gene: TRBJ2-1

CDR3 protein: CASSFSAFRGGSVYEQYF
V gene: TRBV27
J gene: TRBJ2-7

CDR3 protein: CASSTTDGNTIYF
V gene: TRBV2
J gene: TRBJ1-3

CDR3 protein: CAWSEGEGNTIYF
V gene: TRBV30
J gene: TRBJ1-3

CDR3 protein: CASSLPIAGTYEQYF
V gene: TRBV11-2
J gene: TRBJ2-7

CDR3 protein: CALNRDRPYGYTF
V gene: TRBV30
J gene: TRBJ1-2

CDR3 protein: CASSSRDNSYEQYF
V gene: TRBV6-5
J gene: TRBJ2-7

CDR3 protein: CATSTRTASAKNIQYF
V gene: TRBV15
J gene: TRBJ2-4

CDR3 protein: CASSNRGSYNEQFF
V gene: TRBV5-4
J gene: TRBJ2-1

CDR3 protein: CASSERLAGDYNEQFF
V gene: TRBV11-3
J gene: TRBJ2-1

CDR3 protein: CASSLDSYNEQFF
V gene: TRBV5-1
J gene: TRBJ2-1

CDR3 protein: CASSQFEGPPLEQYF
V gene: TRBV7-2
J gene: TRBJ2-7

CDR3 protein: CASSLTGTSGQETQYF
V gene: TRBV5-1
J gene: TRBJ2-5

CDR3 protein: CASTRQGLNYEQYF
V gene: TRBV2
J gene: TRBJ2-7

CDR3 protein: CASSAYRGLYTEAFF
V gene: TRBV10-2
J gene: TRBJ1-1

CDR3 protein: CASSGSGTGLREQYF
V gene: TRBV13
J gene: TRBJ2-7

CDR3 protein: CASSPRGNYSPLHF
V gene: TRBV28
J gene: TRBJ1-6

CDR3 protein: CASSAQPQSGTEAFF
V gene: TRBV7-2
J gene: TRBJ1-1

CDR3 protein: CASSLGQGSSGNTIYF
V gene: TRBV5-1
J gene: TRBJ1-3

CDR3 protein: CASSSLAGGANEQFF
V gene: TRBV7-3
J gene: TRBJ2-1

CDR3 protein: CASRPPGTGVYGYTF
V gene: TRBV6-5
J gene: TRBJ1-2

CDR3 protein: CASSPRAGGSSYNEQFF
V gene: TRBV7-2
J gene: TRBJ2-1

CDR3 protein: CASTRSGQPQHF
V gene: TRBV19
J gene: TRBJ1-5

CDR3 protein: CASFPGQGNNSPLHF
V gene: TRBV18
J gene: TRBJ1-6

CDR3 protein: CASSDLGHSNTGELFF
V gene: TRBV25-1
J gene: TRBJ2-2

CDR3 protein: CASSLSSRGNQPQHF
V gene: TRBV27
J gene: TRBJ1-5

CDR3 protein: CASTGGRINSPLHF
V gene: TRBV6-1
J gene: TRBJ1-6

CDR3 protein: CASSLGSGNTEAFF
V gene: TRBV7-6
J gene: TRBJ1-1

CDR3 protein: CASSPGTSSYNEQFF
V gene: TRBV18
J gene: TRBJ2-1

CDR3 protein: CASSLAGGWYQFF
V gene: TRBV11-2
J gene: TRBJ2-1

CDR3 protein: CASSSRGARVTPYTF
V gene: TRBV19
J gene: TRBJ1-2

CDR3 protein: CASSPQSPIGGSTHEQYF
V gene: TRBV18
J gene: TRBJ2-7

CDR3 protein: CASSPTRDRGGSYTF
V gene: TRBV6-5
J gene: TRBJ1-2

CDR3 protein: CATSTTGNNEQFF
V gene: TRBV15
J gene: TRBJ2-1

CDR3 protein: CASSYIGDSRTYGYTF
V gene: TRBV6-5
J gene: TRBJ1-2

CDR3 protein: CATSRDPGRVEAFF
V gene: TRBV15
J gene: TRBJ1-1

CDR3 protein: CASSLGDRVEGYTF
V gene: TRBV11-2
J gene: TRBJ1-2

CDR3 protein: CASSPGGGNEQFF
V gene: TRBV18
J gene: TRBJ2-1

CDR3 protein: CASGGSGAGFYNEQFF
V gene: TRBV5-4
J gene: TRBJ2-1

CDR3 protein: CASSLEGSVGQYF
V gene: TRBV5-1
J gene: TRBJ2-7

CDR3 protein: CASSPLSERSGNTIYF
V gene: TRBV18
J gene: TRBJ1-3

CDR3 protein: CASSTGQGDTQYF
V gene: TRBV5-4
J gene: TRBJ2-3

CDR3 protein: CASSSPTGGLNEQYF
V gene: TRBV27
J gene: TRBJ2-7

CDR3 protein: CATRSSGANVLTF
V gene: TRBV7-7
J gene: TRBJ2-6

CDR3 protein: CASSGGSNTYEQYF
V gene: TRBV28
J gene: TRBJ2-7

CDR3 protein: CASSLLAGAYNEQFF
V gene: TRBV5-1
J gene: TRBJ2-1

CDR3 protein: CASSFRQGRGYTF
V gene: TRBV27
J gene: TRBJ1-2

CDR3 protein: CASSREGRTGTEQYF
V gene: TRBV5-4
J gene: TRBJ2-7